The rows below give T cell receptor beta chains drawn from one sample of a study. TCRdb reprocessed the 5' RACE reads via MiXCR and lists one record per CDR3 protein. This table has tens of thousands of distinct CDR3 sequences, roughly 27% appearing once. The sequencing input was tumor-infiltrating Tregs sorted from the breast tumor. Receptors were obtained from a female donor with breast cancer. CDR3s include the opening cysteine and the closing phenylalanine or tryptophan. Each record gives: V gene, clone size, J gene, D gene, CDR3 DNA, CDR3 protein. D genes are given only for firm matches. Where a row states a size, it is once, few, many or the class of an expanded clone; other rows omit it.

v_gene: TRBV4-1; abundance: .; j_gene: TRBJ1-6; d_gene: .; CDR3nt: TGCGCCAGCAGCCAAGTTGAGTTTTTTAATTCACCCCTCCTCTTT; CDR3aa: CASSQVEFFNSPLLF
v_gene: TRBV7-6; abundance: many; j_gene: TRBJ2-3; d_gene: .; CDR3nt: TGTGCCAGCAGCTTATGGGGCGACACGCAGTATTTT; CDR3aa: CASSLWGDTQYF
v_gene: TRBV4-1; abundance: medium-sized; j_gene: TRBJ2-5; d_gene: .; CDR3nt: TGCGCCAGCAGCCAAGATCACCAAGAGACCCAGTACTTC; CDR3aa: CASSQDHQETQYF
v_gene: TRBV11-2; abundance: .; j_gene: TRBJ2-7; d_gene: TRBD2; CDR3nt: TGTGCCTGCAGCTTAGGGAGCGGGACTGTCTACGAGCAGTACTTC; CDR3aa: CACSLGSGTVYEQYF
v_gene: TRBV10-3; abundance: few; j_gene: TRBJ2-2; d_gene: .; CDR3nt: TGTGCCATCAGTGAGTTAAGGACACAGAGGACCGGGGAGCTGTTTTTT; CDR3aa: CAISELRTQRTGELFF
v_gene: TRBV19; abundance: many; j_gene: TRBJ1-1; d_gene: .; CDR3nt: TGTGCCAGTAGTCCAATTTGGGTGGGGAACACTGAAGCTTTCTTT; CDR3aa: CASSPIWVGNTEAFF
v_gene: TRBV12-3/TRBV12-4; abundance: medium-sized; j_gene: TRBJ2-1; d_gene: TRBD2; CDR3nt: TGTGCCAGCAGTTTGATTAGCGGGAGGAGCAATGAGCAGTTCTTC; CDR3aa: CASSLISGRSNEQFF
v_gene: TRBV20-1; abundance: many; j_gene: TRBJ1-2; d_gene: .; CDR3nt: TGCAGTGCTAGAGAGGACATAGTATATGGCTACACCTTC; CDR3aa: CSAREDIVYGYTF
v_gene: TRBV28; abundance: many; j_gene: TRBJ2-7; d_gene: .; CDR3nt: TGTGCCAGCAGTCACCAGCGGGAGCAGTACTTC; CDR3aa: CASSHQREQYF
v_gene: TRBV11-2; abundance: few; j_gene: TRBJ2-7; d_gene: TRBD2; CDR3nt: TGTGCCAGCAGCTACAACCGGGACTACGGCTCCTACGAGCAGTACTTC; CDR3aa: CASSYNRDYGSYEQYF
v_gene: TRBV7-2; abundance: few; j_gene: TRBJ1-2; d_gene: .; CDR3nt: TGTGCCAGCAGCCCAGGGTCAGGGGTTAACTATGGCTACACCTTC; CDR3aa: CASSPGSGVNYGYTF
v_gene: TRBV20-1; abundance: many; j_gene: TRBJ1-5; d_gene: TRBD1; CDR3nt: TGCAGTGCTAGAGATGGGGACAGGGAAGGCAATCAGCCCCAGCATTTT; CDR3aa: CSARDGDREGNQPQHF
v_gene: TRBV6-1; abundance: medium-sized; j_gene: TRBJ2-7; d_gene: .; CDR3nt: TGTGCCAGCAGCAACCTCGCCTACGAGCAGTACTTC; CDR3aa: CASSNLAYEQYF
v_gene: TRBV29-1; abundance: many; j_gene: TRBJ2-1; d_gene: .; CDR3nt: TGCAGCGTTGAAGCACCAGGGATAGTTAAGCAGTTCTTC; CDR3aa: CSVEAPGIVKQFF
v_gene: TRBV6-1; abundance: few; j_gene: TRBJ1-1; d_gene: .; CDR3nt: TGTGCCAGTCCGGACCGCTTGAACACTGAAGCTTTCTTT; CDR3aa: CASPDRLNTEAFF
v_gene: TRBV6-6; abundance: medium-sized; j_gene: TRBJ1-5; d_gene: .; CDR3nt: TGTGCCAGCAGTCCCAGAGGGTTTGGCAATCAGCCCCAGCATTTT; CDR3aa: CASSPRGFGNQPQHF
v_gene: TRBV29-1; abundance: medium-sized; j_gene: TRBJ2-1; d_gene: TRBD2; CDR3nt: TGCAGCGCAGGGCGGGGGACCTACAATGAGCAGTTCTTC; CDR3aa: CSAGRGTYNEQFF
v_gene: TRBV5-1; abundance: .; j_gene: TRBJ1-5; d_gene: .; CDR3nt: TGCGCCAGCAGCTTAGGGGGATTTAATCAGCCCCAGCATTTT; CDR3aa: CASSLGGFNQPQHF
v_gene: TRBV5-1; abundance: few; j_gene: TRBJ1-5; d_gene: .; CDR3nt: TGCGCCAGCAGCCTGGGGGGGGGGGAACCCCAGCATTTT; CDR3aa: CASSLGGGEPQHF
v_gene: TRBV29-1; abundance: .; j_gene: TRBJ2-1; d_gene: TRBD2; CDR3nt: TGCAGCGTTGTCCAGCGGGAGGTAAACAATGAGCAGTTCTTC; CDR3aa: CSVVQREVNNEQFF
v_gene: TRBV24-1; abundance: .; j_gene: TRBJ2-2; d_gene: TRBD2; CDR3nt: TGTGCCACCAGTGATCCCAACCCTTGGACTAGCGGGAGTAAGAACACCGGGGAGCTGTTTTTT; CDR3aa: CATSDPNPWTSGSKNTGELFF
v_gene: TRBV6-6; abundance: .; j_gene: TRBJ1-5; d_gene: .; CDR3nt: TGTGCCAGCAGTTTCCAATCCAGGGTGGCGGATAGCAATCAGCCCCAGCATTTT; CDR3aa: CASSFQSRVADSNQPQHF
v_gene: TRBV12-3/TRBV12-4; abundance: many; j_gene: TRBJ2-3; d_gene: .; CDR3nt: TGTGCCAGCAGCCCGGACCCCAGCTACACAGATACGCAGTATTTT; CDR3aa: CASSPDPSYTDTQYF
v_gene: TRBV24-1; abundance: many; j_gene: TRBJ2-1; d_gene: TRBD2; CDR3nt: TGTGCCACCAGTGATATAACCGGCGGGAGCTCCTACAATGAGCAGTTCTTC; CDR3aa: CATSDITGGSSYNEQFF
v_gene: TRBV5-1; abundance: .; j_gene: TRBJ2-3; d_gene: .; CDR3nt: TGCGCCAGCAGCCAACCCCCTGGGTATGACGCGCAGTATTTT; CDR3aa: CASSQPPGYDAQYF
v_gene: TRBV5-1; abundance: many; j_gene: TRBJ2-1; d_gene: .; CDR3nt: TGCGCCAGCAGCTTGTTTAAGGGACCCATCAAAGGGGCCCACAATGAGCAGTTCTTC; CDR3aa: CASSLFKGPIKGAHNEQFF
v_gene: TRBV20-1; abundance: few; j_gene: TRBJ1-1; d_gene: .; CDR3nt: TGCAGTGCTATCAGGGATAACACTGAAGCTTTCTTT; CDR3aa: CSAIRDNTEAFF
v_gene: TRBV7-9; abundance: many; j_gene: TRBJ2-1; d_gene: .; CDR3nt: TGTGCCTGCCAGGACAGCCACAATGAGCAGTTCTTC; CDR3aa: CACQDSHNEQFF
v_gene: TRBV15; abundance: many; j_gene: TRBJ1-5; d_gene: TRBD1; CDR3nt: TGTGCCACCAGCAGAGCAAACCCCGGGACAGGCCTAATCGGGCCCCAGCATTTT; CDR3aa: CATSRANPGTGLIGPQHF
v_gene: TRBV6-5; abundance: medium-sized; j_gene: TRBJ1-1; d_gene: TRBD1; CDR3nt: TGTGCCAGCAGTCAGACAGGGATGTTGACTGAAGCTTTCTTT; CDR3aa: CASSQTGMLTEAFF
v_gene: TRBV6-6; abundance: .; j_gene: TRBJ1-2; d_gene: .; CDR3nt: TGTGGCAGCAGTTCTCAGGGTTACGGCTACACCTTC; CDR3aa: CGSSSQGYGYTF
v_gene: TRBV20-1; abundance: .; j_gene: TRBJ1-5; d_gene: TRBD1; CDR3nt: TGCAGTGCTCCACCCGCCGGGACAGGGGGAAACCAGCCCCAGCGTTTT; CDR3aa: CSAPPAGTGGNQPQRF
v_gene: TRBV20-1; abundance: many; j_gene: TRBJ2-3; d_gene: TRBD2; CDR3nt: TGCAGTGCAGGGACTAGCAGATACACAGATACGCAGTATTTT; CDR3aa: CSAGTSRYTDTQYF
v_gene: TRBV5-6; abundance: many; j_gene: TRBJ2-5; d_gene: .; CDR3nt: TGTGCCAGCAGCTCTGGGGACTTGGAGACCCAGTACTTC; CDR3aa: CASSSGDLETQYF